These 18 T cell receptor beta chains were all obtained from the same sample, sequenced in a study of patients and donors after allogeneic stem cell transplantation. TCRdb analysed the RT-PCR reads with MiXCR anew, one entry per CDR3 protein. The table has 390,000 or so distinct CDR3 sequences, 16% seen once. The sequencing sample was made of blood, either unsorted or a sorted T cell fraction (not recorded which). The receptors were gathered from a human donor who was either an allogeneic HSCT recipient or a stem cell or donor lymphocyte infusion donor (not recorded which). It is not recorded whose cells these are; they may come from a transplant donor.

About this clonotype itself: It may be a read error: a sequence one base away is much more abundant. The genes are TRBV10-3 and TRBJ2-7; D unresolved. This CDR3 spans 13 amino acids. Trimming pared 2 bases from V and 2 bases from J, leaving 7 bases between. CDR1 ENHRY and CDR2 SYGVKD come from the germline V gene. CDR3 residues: CAISEDITYEQYF. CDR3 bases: TGTGCCATCAGTGAGGACATTACCTACGAGCAGTACTTC.

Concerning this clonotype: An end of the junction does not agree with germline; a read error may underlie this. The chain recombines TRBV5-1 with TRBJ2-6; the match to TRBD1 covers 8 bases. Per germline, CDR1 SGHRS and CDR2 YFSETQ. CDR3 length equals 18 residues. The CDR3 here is CASSFRTGLRSGADVLTF. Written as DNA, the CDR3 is TGCGCCAGCAGCTTCCGGACAGGGCTCCGCTCTGGGGCCGACGTCCTGACTTTC.

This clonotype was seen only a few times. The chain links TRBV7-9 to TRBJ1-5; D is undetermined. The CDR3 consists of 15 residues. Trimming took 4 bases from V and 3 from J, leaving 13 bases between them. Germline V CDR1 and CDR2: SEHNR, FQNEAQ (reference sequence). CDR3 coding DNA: TGTGCCAGCAGCTCTGTGGAGACTGACAATCAGCCCCAGCATTTT. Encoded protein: CASSSVETDNQPQHF.

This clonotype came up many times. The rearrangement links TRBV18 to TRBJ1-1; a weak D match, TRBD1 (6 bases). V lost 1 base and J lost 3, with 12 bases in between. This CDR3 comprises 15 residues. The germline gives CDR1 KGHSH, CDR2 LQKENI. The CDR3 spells CASSPQVGADTEAFF. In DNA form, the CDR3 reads TGTGCCAGCTCACCACAGGTGGGGGCGGACACTGAAGCTTTCTTT.

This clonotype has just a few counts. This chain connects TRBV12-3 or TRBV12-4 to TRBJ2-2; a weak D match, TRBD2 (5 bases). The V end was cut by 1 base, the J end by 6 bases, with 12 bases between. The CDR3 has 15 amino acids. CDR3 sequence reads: CASSLGRGLPGELFF. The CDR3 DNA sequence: TGTGCCAGCAGTTTAGGCCGGGGATTACCCGGGGAGCTGTTTTTT.

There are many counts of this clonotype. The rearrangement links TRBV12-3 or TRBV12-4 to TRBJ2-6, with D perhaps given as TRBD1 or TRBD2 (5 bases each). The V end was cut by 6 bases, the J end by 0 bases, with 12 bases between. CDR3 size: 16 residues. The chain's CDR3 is CASRERGVSGANVLTF. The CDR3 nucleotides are TGTGCCAGCAGGGAGAGAGGGGTCTCTGGGGCCAACGTCCTGACTTTC.

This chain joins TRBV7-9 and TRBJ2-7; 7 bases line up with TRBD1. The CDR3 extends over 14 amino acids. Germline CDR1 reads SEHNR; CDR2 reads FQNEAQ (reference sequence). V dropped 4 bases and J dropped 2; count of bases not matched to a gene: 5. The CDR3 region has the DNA TGTGCCAGCAGCTCATGGGACAGACCCTACGAGCAGTACTTC. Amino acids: CASSSWDRPYEQYF.

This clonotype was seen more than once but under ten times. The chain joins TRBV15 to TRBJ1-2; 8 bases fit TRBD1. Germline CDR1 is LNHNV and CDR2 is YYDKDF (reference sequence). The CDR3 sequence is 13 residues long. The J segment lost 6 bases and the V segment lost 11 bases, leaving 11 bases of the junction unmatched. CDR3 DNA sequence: TGTGCCGCCAAAAGACAGGGGTCTAATGGCTACACCTTC. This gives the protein CAAKRQGSNGYTF.

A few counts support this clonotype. This chain's CDR3 is CSASQWGKNSPLHF. As DNA, the CDR3 is TGCAGTGCTTCCCAGTGGGGGAAAAACTCACCCCTCCACTTT. The chain links TRBV20-1 to TRBJ1-6; the D gene is possibly TRBD1 (5 bases). Germline V gene sequence: CDR1 DFQATT, CDR2 SNEGSKA (reference sequence). Trimming stripped 5 bases from V and 10 bases from J, with 18 bases between. The CDR3 length is 14 residues.

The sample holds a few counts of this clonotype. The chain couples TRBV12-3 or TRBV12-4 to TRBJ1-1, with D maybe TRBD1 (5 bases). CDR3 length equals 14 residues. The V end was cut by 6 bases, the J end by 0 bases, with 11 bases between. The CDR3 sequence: CASSRGTVNTEAFF. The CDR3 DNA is TGTGCCAGCAGCCGCGGGACGGTGAACACTGAAGCTTTCTTT.

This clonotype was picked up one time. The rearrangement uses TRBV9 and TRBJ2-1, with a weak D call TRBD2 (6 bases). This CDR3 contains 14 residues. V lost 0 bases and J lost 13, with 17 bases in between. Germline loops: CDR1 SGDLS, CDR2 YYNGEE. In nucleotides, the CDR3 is TGTGCCAGCAGCGTAGGGGGGGAAGCAATGAGACAGTTCTTC. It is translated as CASSVGGEAMRQFF.

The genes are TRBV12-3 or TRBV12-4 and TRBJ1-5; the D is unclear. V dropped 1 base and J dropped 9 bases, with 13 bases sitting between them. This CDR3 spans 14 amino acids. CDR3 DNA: TGTGCCAGCAGTTTAGGGTCTCACCTTGGGCCCCAGCATTTT. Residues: CASSLGSHLGPQHF.

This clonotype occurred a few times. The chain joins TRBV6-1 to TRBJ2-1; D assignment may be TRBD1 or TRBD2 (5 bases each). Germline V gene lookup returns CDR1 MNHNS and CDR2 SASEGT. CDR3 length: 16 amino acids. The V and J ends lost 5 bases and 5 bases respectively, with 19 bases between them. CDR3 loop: CASSRPAVKGNNEQFF. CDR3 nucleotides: TGTGCCAGCAGTCGTCCAGCGGTTAAGGGGAACAATGAGCAGTTCTTC.

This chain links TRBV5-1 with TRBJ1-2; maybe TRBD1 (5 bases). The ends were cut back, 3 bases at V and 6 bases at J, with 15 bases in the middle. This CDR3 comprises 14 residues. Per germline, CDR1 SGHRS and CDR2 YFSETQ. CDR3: CASSSSGTSNGYTF. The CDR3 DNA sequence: TGCGCCAGCAGCTCATCCGGGACTTCGAATGGCTACACCTTC.

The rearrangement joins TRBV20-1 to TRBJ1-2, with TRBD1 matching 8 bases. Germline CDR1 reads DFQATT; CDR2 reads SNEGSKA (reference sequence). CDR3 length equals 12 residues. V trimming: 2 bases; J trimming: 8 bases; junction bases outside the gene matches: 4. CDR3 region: CSARQGALGYTF. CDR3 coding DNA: TGCAGTGCTAGACAGGGGGCATTGGGCTACACCTTC.

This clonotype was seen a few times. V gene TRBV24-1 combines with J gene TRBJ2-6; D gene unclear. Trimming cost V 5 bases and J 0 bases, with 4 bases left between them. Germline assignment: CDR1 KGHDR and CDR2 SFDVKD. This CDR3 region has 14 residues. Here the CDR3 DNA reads TGTGCCACCAGTGGAGGCTCTGGGGCCAACGTCCTGACTTTC. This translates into CATSGGSGANVLTF.

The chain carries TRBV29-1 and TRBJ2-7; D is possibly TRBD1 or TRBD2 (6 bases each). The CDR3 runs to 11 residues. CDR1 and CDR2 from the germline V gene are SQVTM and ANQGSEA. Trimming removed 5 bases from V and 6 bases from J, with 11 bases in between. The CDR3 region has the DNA TGCAGCGTTTTAGAGGGGGGCGAGCAGTACTTC. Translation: CSVLEGGEQYF.

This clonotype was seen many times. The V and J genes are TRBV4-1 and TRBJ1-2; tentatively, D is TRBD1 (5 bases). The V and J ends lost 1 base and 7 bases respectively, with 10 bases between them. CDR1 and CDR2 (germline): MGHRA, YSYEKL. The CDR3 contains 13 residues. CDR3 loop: CASSQGGIGGYTF. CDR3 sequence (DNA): TGCGCCAGCAGCCAAGGGGGGATTGGTGGCTACACCTTC.